This entry describes one T cell receptor beta chain. The record originates from a study of control samples from healthy donors and cancer patients. The data were produced by immunoSEQ multiplex PCR, yet TCRdb's version contains in-frame clones alone and is incomplete. This sample's table reports fewer than 250,000 clones. V lost 1 base to trimming and J lost 4 bases, with 10 bases between them. Germline V gives CDR1 SGHRS, CDR2 YFSETQ. The CDR3 runs 14 residues. The chain links TRBV5-1 to TRBJ2-3; D may be TRBD1 (6 bases). The origin of this receptor is a woman in her thirties in good health. Sequenced: blood. CDR3 sequence reads: CASSLYGGADTQYF. The CDR3 DNA follows: TGCGCCAGCAGCTTGTATGGGGGCGCAGATACGCAGTATTTT.